The 21 T cell receptor beta chains listed next were all sequenced from one sample in a study of T cells in narcolepsy. TCRdb keeps only in-frame clones here, not all; method: immunoSEQ multiplex PCR. The table lists nearly 35,000 clones, around 80% of them singletons. The sample comprised memory (CD45RA-) CD4+ T cells from blood. The receptor set was obtained from a human donor in good health.

The chain recombines TRBV19 with TRBJ2-1; D remains ambiguous. The CDR3 is made up of 14 amino acids. The germline V gene has CDR1 LNHDA and CDR2 SQIVND (reference sequence). Trimming took 1 base from V and 0 from J, leaving 4 bases between them. CDR3 coding DNA: TGTGCCAGTAGTATAGCGGGCTCCTACAATGAGCAGTTCTTC. As protein: CASSIAGSYNEQFF.

The V call is TRBV7-8, the J call TRBJ2-5; D may be TRBD2 (5 bases). V was trimmed by 5 bases and J by 0 bases, leaving 10 bases between them. The CDR3 is 14 residues long. The germline V gene has CDR1 SGHVS and CDR2 FQNEAQ. This chain's CDR3 is CASSPADYQETQYF. CDR3 bases: TGTGCCAGCAGCCCGGCGGACTACCAAGAGACCCAGTACTTC.

This chain connects TRBV9 to TRBJ2-4; 8 positions agree with TRBD2. The germline CDR1 and CDR2 sequences are SGDLS and YYNGEE. Trimming at V came to 4 bases and at J to 6 bases, leaving 12 bases not matched to a gene. The CDR3 extends over 16 amino acids. This CDR3 is CASSPGGRGLLNIQYF. The CDR3 DNA sequence: TGTGCCAGCAGCCCGGGGGGGCGGGGACTATTAAACATTCAGTACTTC. Combining the CDR3 with reference TRBV9 and TRBJ2-4 gives the whole variable domain DSGVTQTPKHLITATGQRVTLRCSPRSGDLSVYWYQQSLDQGLQFLIQYYNGEERAKGNILERFSAQQFPDLHSELNLSSLELGDSALYFCASSPGGRGLLNIQYFGAGTRLSVL.

The J gene is TRBJ2-1, the V gene TRBV19, with 7 bases matching TRBD1. After removal of 5 bases from V and 3 bases from J, the junction contained 1 base not matched to a gene. The CDR3 runs to 13 residues. The germline gives CDR1 LNHDA, CDR2 SQIVND (reference sequence). CDR3 bases: TGTGCCAGTAGTGGGACAGACTACAATGAGCAGTTCTTC. Translation: CASSGTDYNEQFF.

This clone showed up just once. The CDR3 nucleotides read TGTGCCAGCAGTGAATTCGAGACAGGGAATAATTCACCCCTCCACTTT. This codes for CASSEFETGNNSPLHF. J is TRBJ1-6 and V is TRBV2, with 7 bases aligning to TRBD1. Germline CDR1 SNHLY, CDR2 FYNNEI. The junction had 6 bases not matched to a gene; V was cut back by 2 bases and J by 5 bases. The CDR3 spans 16 residues.

This rearrangement joins TRBV28 to TRBJ1-2; D is uncertain. Germline loops: CDR1 MDHEN, CDR2 SYDVKM. Trimming stripped 6 bases from V and 5 bases from J, with 7 bases between. The CDR3 is 11 amino acids. The CDR3 loop reads CASSLRYGYTF. CDR3 DNA: TGTGCCAGCAGCCTTAGATATGGCTACACCTTC.

The chain carries TRBV7-8 and TRBJ2-7; no reliable D call. Germline assignment: CDR1 SGHVS and CDR2 FQNEAQ. Trimming left V 2 bases short and J 0 bases short, with 8 bases between. CDR3 length: 14 amino acids. CDR3 DNA sequence: TGTGCCAGCAGCTTAATGGCTAGCTCCTACGAGCAGTACTTC. Translating it yields CASSLMASSYEQYF.

V usage is TRBV18 and J usage is TRBJ2-6; the match to TRBD1 covers 12 bases. The CDR3 length is 17 residues. CDR1 KGHSH and CDR2 LQKENI come from the germline V gene. V was pared by 6 bases and J by 3 bases, with 6 bases of the junction left unmatched. The CDR3 coding sequence is TGTGCCAGCTCCCAGGGACAGGGGGCGCTTGGGGCCAACGTCCTGACTTTC. Residues: CASSQGQGALGANVLTF. Filled out from reference TRBV18 and TRBJ2-6, the complete variable domain reads NAGVMQNPRHLVRRRGQEARLRCSPMKGHSHVYWYRQLPEEGLKFMVYLQKENIIDESGMPKERFSAEFPKEGPSILRIQQVVRGDSAAYFCASSQGQGALGANVLTFGAGSRLTVL.

The V gene is TRBV7-2, the J gene TRBJ2-7; 9 bases agree with TRBD2. Germline loops: CDR1 SGHTA, CDR2 FQGNSA. Trimming at V came to 1 base and at J to 1 base, leaving 2 bases not matched to a gene. CDR3 size: 15 residues. The DNA for the CDR3 is TGTGCCAGCAGCTTAGTAGCGGGAGATTCCTACGAGCAGTACTTC. This translates into CASSLVAGDSYEQYF.

This clone was detected once. The chain has TRBV28 and TRBJ2-5, with 14 bases identical to TRBD2. With 5 bases clipped from V and 11 bases from J, the junction kept 10 bases outside the gene matches. CDR1 MDHEN and CDR2 SYDVKM come from the germline V gene. The CDR3 runs 15 residues. The CDR3 sequence is CASSRLAGGPREQYF. The CDR3 DNA sequence: TGTGCCAGCAGTCGACTAGCGGGAGGGCCAAGGGAGCAGTACTTC.

This clone was recorded once. The rearrangement uses TRBV19 and TRBJ1-5; D is ambiguous. This CDR3 has 15 residues. Germline assignment: CDR1 LNHDA and CDR2 SQIVND (reference sequence). Trimming removed 8 bases at V and 12 bases at J, with 26 bases between. CDR3 coding DNA: TGTGCCAGTGGCCCCCTGGAGCGAGTGGAACGGGGCCAGCATTTT. Encoded protein: CASGPLERVERGQHF.

The chain joins TRBV7-2 to TRBJ2-7; 8 bases map to TRBD2. The V and J ends lost 2 bases and 3 bases, in that order; junction bases with no gene match: 6. The CDR3 loop spans 15 amino acids. Germline CDR1 and CDR2: SGHTA and FQGNSA. The CDR3 sequence: CASSLSGGQNYEQYF. The CDR3 region has the DNA TGTGCCAGCAGCTTATCGGGGGGGCAAAACTACGAGCAGTACTTC.

The chain employs TRBV4-3 and TRBJ2-1, with no clear D. Per the germline V gene, CDR1 is LGHNA and CDR2 is YSLEER. V was cut by 0 bases and J by 4 bases, with 10 bases left in between. The CDR3 has 15 amino acids. The DNA of the CDR3 is TGCGCCAGCAGCCAAGAATTAGAAAGATACAATGAGCAGTTCTTC. As protein: CASSQELERYNEQFF.

V gene TRBV6-5 combines with J gene TRBJ1-1; D possibly corresponds to TRBD1 (6 bases). The CDR3 extends over 14 amino acids. Germline loops: CDR1 MNHEY, CDR2 SVGAGI. V was pared by 6 bases and J by 11 bases, with 22 bases between. CDR3 region: CASRKNWETGYAFF. In DNA, the CDR3 is TGTGCCAGCAGGAAAAACTGGGAAACAGGGTATGCTTTCTTT.

The genes are TRBV7-2 and TRBJ2-3, with 9 nucleotides matching TRBD2. CDR1 SGHTA and CDR2 FQGNSA come from the germline V gene. The CDR3 has 17 amino acids. V dropped 4 bases and J dropped 0; count of bases not matched to a gene: 8. CDR3 nucleotide sequence: TGTGCCAGCAGCTCAATAGCGGGGGACCTTAGCACAGATACGCAGTATTTT. This sequence encodes CASSSIAGDLSTDTQYF.

The chain uses TRBV11-2 and TRBJ2-1, with D maybe TRBD1 (6 bases). The germline V gene has CDR1 SGHAT and CDR2 FQNNGV. CDR3 length equals 16 residues. Trimming shortened V by 4 bases and J by 4 bases, and 17 bases separated the two germline ends. CDR3 protein: CASSYTSGHVYNEQFF. The CDR3 region has the DNA TGTGCCAGCAGCTATACTTCGGGACACGTATACAATGAGCAGTTCTTC.

This clone has a single count. The chain employs TRBV7-2 and TRBJ1-2; D is possibly TRBD1 (5 bases). In germline, CDR1 is SGHTA, CDR2 FQGNSA. Between the trimmed V and J ends, which lost 1 base and 4 bases, there was a span of 16 bases. CDR3 length: 16 residues. CDR3 sequence reads: CASSLGLGEASYGYTF. In nucleotides, the CDR3 is TGTGCCAGCAGCTTAGGGTTAGGGGAGGCATCCTATGGCTACACCTTC.

This clone was seen once. The chain uses TRBV5-1 and TRBJ2-5; 8 bases align to TRBD2. The germline V gene encodes CDR1 SGHRS and CDR2 YFSETQ. V shed 4 bases, J shed 5 bases, and the junction held 10 bases outside the gene matches. This CDR3 contains 15 residues. In nucleotides, the CDR3 is TGCGCCAGCAGCAGGGTGGCTAGCGGGTTGGAGACCCAGTACTTC. It specifies CASSRVASGLETQYF.

By sample fraction, this clone is medium-sized. The genes are TRBV4-1 and TRBJ2-7; D unresolved. Germline loops: CDR1 MGHRA, CDR2 YSYEKL. Trimming cost V 4 bases and J 4 bases, with 14 bases left between them. The CDR3 spans 14 residues. CDR3 coding DNA: TGCGCCAGCAGCCGTCAAGTTTTTCAGTACGAGCAGTACTTC. Its protein product is CASSRQVFQYEQYF.

This clone has more than one count but fewer than ten. This rearrangement joins TRBV2 to TRBJ1-1; the D gene is possibly TRBD1 (6 bases). V lost 3 bases to trimming and J lost 3 bases, with 11 bases between them. This CDR3 has 14 amino acids. CDR1 SNHLY and CDR2 FYNNEI come from the germline V gene. CDR3 region: CASSDQGTDTEAFF. The CDR3, as DNA: TGTGCCAGCAGTGATCAGGGGACGGACACTGAAGCTTTCTTT.

The chain links TRBV11-2 to TRBJ2-5; 8 nucleotides align to TRBD1. V shed 2 bases, J shed 5 bases, and the junction held 7 bases outside the gene matches. Germline assignment: CDR1 SGHAT and CDR2 FQNNGV. The CDR3 length is 15 residues. CDR3 protein: CASSLRTRGQETQYF. CDR3 bases: TGTGCCAGCAGCTTACGGACCAGGGGGCAGGAGACCCAGTACTTC.